The subject of this entry is one T cell receptor beta chain. What it recognizes is unknown. This specimen belongs to a study of blood T cell dynamics during melanoma immunotherapy. Looking at the study overall: Standard first-line treatment here was pembrolizumab or nivolumab plus ipilimumab in metastatic melanoma. Study observations and caveats: At W3, later disease-control patients showed bifurcated PBMC repertoire changes, unlike progressors.

Specified time point: week 3, after first cycle of checkpoint inhibitor. Repertoires were generated with immunoSEQ multiplex PCR, while TCRdb's copy carries only in-frame clones and drops some. The data hold more than 13,000 clones, with 80% to 95% observed a single time. This CDR3 has 17 amino acids. With 7 bases removed from V and 0 bases from J, the gap between germline ends came to 21 bases. Germline lookup yields CDR1 SEHNR and CDR2 FQNEAQ (reference sequence). This TCR came from a human donor with melanoma. The source was blood, collected from a patient treated with checkpoint blockade. V usage is TRBV7-9 and J usage is TRBJ2-5; tentatively, D is TRBD1 (6 bases). This chain's CDR3 is CASTAGTRVGNQETQYF. The CDR3 DNA is TGTGCCAGCACCGCCGGGACACGGGTCGGGAACCAAGAGACCCAGTACTTC.